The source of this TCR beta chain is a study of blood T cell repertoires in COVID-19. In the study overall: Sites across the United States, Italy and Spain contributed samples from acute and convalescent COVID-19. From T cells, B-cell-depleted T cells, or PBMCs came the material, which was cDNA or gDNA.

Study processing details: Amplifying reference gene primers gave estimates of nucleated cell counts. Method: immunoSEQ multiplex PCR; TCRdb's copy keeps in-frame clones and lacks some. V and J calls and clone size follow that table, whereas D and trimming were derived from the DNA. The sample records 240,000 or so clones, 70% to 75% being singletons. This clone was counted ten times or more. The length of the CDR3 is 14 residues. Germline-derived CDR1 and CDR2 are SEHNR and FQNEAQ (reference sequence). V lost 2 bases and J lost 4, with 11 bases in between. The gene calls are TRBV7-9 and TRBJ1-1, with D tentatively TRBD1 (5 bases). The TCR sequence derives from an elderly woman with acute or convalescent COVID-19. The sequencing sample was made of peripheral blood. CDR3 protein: CASSLIQGSTEAFF. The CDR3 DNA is TGTGCCAGCAGCTTAATCCAGGGTAGCACTGAAGCTTTCTTT. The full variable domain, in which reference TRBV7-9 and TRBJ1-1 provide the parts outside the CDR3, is DTGVSQNPRHKITKRGQNVTFRCDPISEHNRLYWYRQTLGQGPEFLTYFQNEAQLEKSRLLSDRFSAERPKGSFSTLEIQRTEQGDSAMYLCASSLIQGSTEAFFGQGTRLTVV.